Each of the 27 T cell receptor beta chains below was sequenced from the same sample in a study of regulatory T cells in long-lasting Graves disease. Construction of TCR beta libraries relied on iRepertoire HTBI primers and on Arm-PCR targeting CDR3 regions. TCRdb re-analysed the multiplex PCR reads in MiXCR, keeping a single row per CDR3 protein. The sample holds about 470,000 distinct CDR3 sequences; under 25% are singletons and the top ten take about 7.8%. Noted time point: persistent/refractory GD, antithyroid drugs over 5 years with positive TRAb. Following extraction of RNA from PBMCs, that RNA was used to make the TCR library. Sequenced material: peripheral blood mononuclear cells (PBMCs), taken when the disease was refractory, from a patient treated with antithyroid drugs. These TCRs come from a female donor with Graves disease.

The chain carries TRBV6-6 and TRBJ1-1; no firm D call. The germline gives CDR1 MNHNY, CDR2 SVGAGI (reference sequence). V lost 0 bases, J lost 1 base, and 12 bases lay in between. The CDR3 sequence is 16 residues long. The CDR3 region is CASSYSGSAGNTEAFF. The CDR3 bases are TGTGCCAGCAGTTACTCGGGGTCGGCCGGGAACACTGAAGCTTTCTTT.

The CDR3 region is CASSFRLAGGPGEQYF. As DNA, the CDR3 is TGTGCCAGCAGCTTCAGACTAGCGGGAGGGCCAGGCGAGCAGTACTTC. This chain joins TRBV7-2 and TRBJ2-7; 14 bases align to TRBD2. Trimming took 3 bases from V and 6 from J; bases not matched to a gene: 7. Germline CDR1 is SGHTA and CDR2 is FQGNSA. The CDR3 extends over 16 amino acids.

This clonotype was seen repeatedly, ten times or more. The chain couples TRBV6-2 or TRBV6-3 to TRBJ1-6; unclear D gene. This CDR3 is 17 amino acids long. Trimming cost V 2 bases and J 0 bases, with 11 bases left between them. CDR1 is MNHEY and CDR2 is SVGEGT in the germline V gene. CDR3 coding DNA: TGTGCCAGCAGTTACCAGGACCCGAGCTCCTATAATTCACCCCTCCACTTT. Translated: CASSYQDPSSYNSPLHF.

This clonotype was counted ten times or more. The chain recombines TRBV6-1 with TRBJ2-7; TRBD1 is a possible D gene (5 bases). V shed 6 bases and J shed 2 bases, with 11 bases lying between them. CDR3 length: 13 residues. Germline CDR1 reads MNHNS; CDR2 reads SASEGT. As DNA, the CDR3 is TGTGCCAGCAGGACAGACTTCGCCTACGAGCAGTACTTC. The encoded protein is CASRTDFAYEQYF.

This chain uses TRBV6-2 or TRBV6-3 with TRBJ2-3; TRBD1 aligns across 7 bases. The CDR3 has 14 residues. The V gene's germline CDR1 is MNHEY and CDR2 SVGEGT. V shed 6 bases, J shed 2 bases, and the junction held 5 bases outside the gene matches. CDR3 sequence: CASRRQGFTDTQYF. Here the CDR3 DNA reads TGTGCCAGCAGAAGACAGGGTTTCACAGATACGCAGTATTTT.

There are many counts of this clonotype. The chain links TRBV20-1 to TRBJ1-5; D is possibly TRBD1 (6 bases). This CDR3 region has 17 residues. Germline CDR1 and CDR2: DFQATT and SNEGSKA (reference sequence). V lost 5 bases, J lost 0 bases, and 20 bases lay in between. The CDR3 loop is CSARQSRGEYSNQPQHF. CDR3 DNA sequence: TGCAGTGCTCGCCAATCCAGGGGAGAATATAGCAATCAGCCCCAGCATTTT.

This clonotype was seen repeatedly, ten times or more. The rearrangement links TRBV28 to TRBJ1-4; D call uncertain. The CDR3 is made up of 14 amino acids. In germline, CDR1 is MDHEN, CDR2 SYDVKM. The V end lost 2 bases, the J end lost 0 bases, and 4 bases lay between the germline ends. CDR3 DNA: TGTGCCAGCAGTTTACTCCCAACTAATGAAAAACTGTTTTTT. Protein sequence: CASSLLPTNEKLFF.

This clonotype has ten or more counts. The rearrangement links TRBV6-1 to TRBJ1-2; D perhaps matches TRBD1 (5 bases). The CDR3 contains 14 residues. Trimming cost V 5 bases and J 1 base, with 11 bases left between them. CDR1 and CDR2 (germline): MNHNS, SASEGT. The CDR3 region is CASSIPGLNYGYTF. Here the CDR3 DNA reads TGTGCCAGCAGTATCCCGGGACTTAACTATGGCTACACCTTC.

V is TRBV6-2 or TRBV6-3 and J is TRBJ2-4, with 9 positions matching TRBD1. J gave up 13 bases and V 4 bases, and 14 bases lay outside the gene matches. Germline V gene data show CDR1 as MNHEY and CDR2 as SVGEGT. CDR3 length: 15 residues. The CDR3 loop reads CASSSPDRGGVVQYF. The CDR3 DNA follows: TGTGCCAGCAGTTCGCCGGACAGGGGAGGGGTAGTGCAGTACTTC.

The chain joins TRBV12-3 or TRBV12-4 to TRBJ2-7; 8 bases line up with TRBD1. The CDR3 has 13 residues. The V and J ends lost 5 bases and 9 bases, in that order; junction bases with no gene match: 9. CDR3 loop: CASSPTGAPRQYF. In DNA, the CDR3 is TGTGCCAGCAGTCCGACAGGGGCCCCGAGGCAGTACTTC.

Points on this clonotype: The missing conserved phenylalanine or tryptophan at the end of this CDR3 makes a read error likely. The J gene is TRBJ1-1, the V gene TRBV7-2; D is perhaps TRBD1 (5 bases). Deletions cut 4 bases from V and 0 bases from J, with 12 bases between. The length of the CDR3 is 15 residues. From germline, CDR1 is SGHTA and CDR2 FQGNSA. The CDR3 reads CASSSWGTVNTEAFL. For the CDR3, the DNA is TGTGCCAGCAGCTCTTGGGGGACGGTGAACACTGAAGCTTTCCTT.

This clonotype has ten or more counts. CDR3 residues: CASRRFLITGELFF. The CDR3 nucleotides read TGTGCCAGCAGGCGATTCCTAATCACCGGGGAGCTGTTTTTT. The genes are TRBV28 and TRBJ2-2; no firm D call. The V end lost 6 bases, the J end lost 4 bases, and 12 bases lay between the germline ends. The CDR3 runs to 14 residues. Per germline, CDR1 MDHEN and CDR2 SYDVKM.

In its sample, this clonotype was seen a few times. The CDR3 region has the DNA TGTGCCAGAAAGATTCACAACAGGGGGCTGGAGGAGACCCAGTACTTC. Its protein product is CARKIHNRGLEETQYF. The chain has TRBV6-4 and TRBJ2-5, with 9 bases that match TRBD1. This CDR3 has 16 amino acids. V dropped 9 bases and J dropped 5; count of bases not matched to a gene: 16. CDR1 MRHNA and CDR2 SNTAGT come from the germline V gene.

This clonotype was detected only a few times. The chain couples TRBV7-2 to TRBJ1-5; D gene uncertain. V lost 5 bases to trimming and J lost 5 bases, with 13 bases between them. Germline V gene data show CDR1 as SGHTA and CDR2 as FQGNSA. There are 14 residues in the CDR3. The CDR3 reads CASSVTRGYQPQHF. Written as DNA, the CDR3 is TGTGCCAGCAGCGTCACTCGGGGTTATCAGCCCCAGCATTTT.

This clonotype occurred a few times. The gene calls are TRBV19 and TRBJ2-2; the D is unclear. The CDR3 loop spans 15 amino acids. Germline V CDR1 and CDR2: LNHDA, SQIVND (reference sequence). The V end was cut by 6 bases, the J end by 2 bases, with 13 bases between. The CDR3 nucleotides are TGTGCCAGTAGAATGGGTCCCCTAAACACCGGGGAGCTGTTTTTT. It encodes CASRMGPLNTGELFF.

This clonotype was counted ten times or more. The J gene is TRBJ2-5, the V gene TRBV7-9, with 8 bases aligning to TRBD2. This CDR3 comprises 15 residues. V was clipped by 1 base and J by 4 bases; unmatched bases: 5. From germline, CDR1 is SEHNR and CDR2 FQNEAQ (reference sequence). CDR3 sequence: CASSLGVLAGETQYF. CDR3 DNA sequence: TGTGCCAGCAGCTTAGGGGTCCTAGCGGGAGAGACCCAGTACTTC.

This clonotype was found a few times. The rearrangement uses TRBV6-2 or TRBV6-3 and TRBJ1-3; D unresolved. Germline CDR1 and CDR2: MNHEY and SVGEGT. The CDR3 is made up of 15 amino acids. V was trimmed by 2 bases and J by 0 bases, leaving 8 bases between them. Here the CDR3 reads CASSYVGLSGNTIYF. The DNA of the CDR3 is TGTGCCAGCAGTTACGTCGGCCTCTCTGGAAACACCATATATTTT.

This clonotype has only a few counts. The genes are TRBV4-1 and TRBJ1-1; 8 nucleotides align to TRBD1. The CDR3 covers 15 residues. The germline gives CDR1 MGHRA, CDR2 YSYEKL. V lost 4 bases to trimming and J lost 3 bases; unmatched junction nucleotides: 7. Written as DNA, the CDR3 is TGCGCCAGCAGCCCCGGACAGGGACCCTACACTGAAGCTTTCTTT. It encodes CASSPGQGPYTEAFF.

CDR3 region: CAGFQGEGELFF. The CDR3 nucleotides are TGTGCCGGGTTCCAGGGGGAAGGGGAGCTGTTTTTT. The rearrangement links TRBV30 to TRBJ2-2, with 7 bases fitting TRBD1. Germline V CDR1 and CDR2: GTSNPN, SVGIG (reference sequence). The CDR3 length is 12 residues. Germline trimming cut 8 bases from V and 8 bases from J; bases unmatched to any gene: 8.

This clonotype was seen ten or more times. This rearrangement joins TRBV11-3 to TRBJ2-7; D not resolved. V lost 5 bases, J lost 6 bases, and 20 bases lay in between. Per the germline V gene, CDR1 is SGHNT and CDR2 is YENEEA. The CDR3 runs to 15 residues. CDR3: CASSQRPGLAVEQYF. CDR3 nucleotide sequence: TGTGCCAGCAGCCAAAGACCGGGTCTGGCGGTCGAGCAGTACTTC.

There are many counts of this clonotype. The chain links TRBV28 to TRBJ2-5; D assignment may be TRBD1 or TRBD2 (5 bases each). Trimming left V 5 bases short and J 3 bases short, with 13 bases between. The CDR3 loop spans 14 amino acids. Germline lookup yields CDR1 MDHEN and CDR2 SYDVKM. The DNA for the CDR3 is TGTGCCAGCAGTCCGGGACGTCTCAAAGAGACCCAGTACTTC. Translated: CASSPGRLKETQYF.

The table lists this clonotype with many counts. The rearrangement joins TRBV28 to TRBJ1-6, with D perhaps TRBD1 (5 bases). CDR1 MDHEN and CDR2 SYDVKM come from the germline V gene. The ends were cut back, 4 bases at V and 9 bases at J, with 13 bases in the middle. This CDR3 is built from 14 residues. CDR3 nucleotide sequence: TGTGCCAGCAGTTGGGGCCAGGGTTCTTCACCCCTCCACTTT. Protein product: CASSWGQGSSPLHF.

This chain joins TRBV6-1 and TRBJ2-7; tentative D call: TRBD2 (5 bases). Trimming took 8 bases from V and 5 from J, leaving 16 bases between them. There are 13 residues in the CDR3. Germline V lookup: CDR1 MNHNS, CDR2 SASEGT. The CDR3 reads CASGLLWANEQYF. The CDR3 coding sequence is TGTGCCAGCGGACTTCTTTGGGCGAACGAGCAGTACTTC.

The chain is built from TRBV5-1 and TRBJ2-1; unclear D gene. CDR3 length: 13 amino acids. The ends were cut back, 0 bases at V and 7 bases at J, with 8 bases in the middle. Germline V gene sequence: CDR1 SGHRS, CDR2 YFSETQ. CDR3 region: CASSLGGVNEQFF. For the CDR3, the DNA is TGCGCCAGCAGCTTGGGTGGGGTAAATGAGCAGTTCTTC. The entire variable domain, with the rest obtained from reference TRBV5-1 and TRBJ2-1, is as follows: KAGVTQTPRYLIKTRGQQVTLSCSPISGHRSVSWYQQTPGQGLQFLFEYFSETQRNKGNFPGRFSGRQFSNSRSEMNVSTLELGDSALYLCASSLGGVNEQFFGPGTRLTVL.

The chain is built from TRBV6-2 or TRBV6-3 and TRBJ1-2, with D tentatively TRBD1 (5 bases). This CDR3 contains 15 residues. V was cut by 0 bases and J by 6 bases, with 14 bases left in between. CDR1 is MNHEY, CDR2 SVGEGT, per germline. CDR3 sequence reads: CASSYSRGGGNGYTF. DNA for the CDR3: TGTGCCAGCAGTTACTCGCGGGGGGGAGGAAATGGCTACACCTTC.

This clonotype was counted many times. This rearrangement joins TRBV7-2 to TRBJ2-5; D perhaps matches TRBD2 (5 bases). Germline lookup yields CDR1 SGHTA and CDR2 FQGNSA. The CDR3 extends over 14 amino acids. Trimming left V 4 bases short and J 4 bases short, with 13 bases between. The CDR3 protein is CASSSGDAGETQYF. CDR3 sequence (DNA): TGTGCCAGCAGCTCCGGGGATGCGGGAGAGACCCAGTACTTC.

This clonotype was found a few times. This chain connects TRBV7-9 to TRBJ1-1, with D perhaps matching TRBD1 (6 bases). Germline V gives CDR1 SEHNR, CDR2 FQNEAQ (reference sequence). The CDR3 extends over 14 amino acids. Trimming pared 5 bases from V and 6 bases from J, leaving 16 bases between. CDR3 sequence reads: CASSAPTGIAEAFF. DNA of the CDR3: TGTGCCAGCAGCGCTCCAACAGGGATAGCTGAAGCTTTCTTT.